These T cell receptor beta chains were read from a single sample in a study of cytomegalovirus exposure and HLA in healthy donors. The protocol was immunoSEQ multiplex PCR, while the TCRdb copy is restricted to in-frame clones and leaves out a portion. The sample's table shows approximately 110,000 clones. Sequencing was done on a sample of PBMCs. The receptors shown here come from a man aged 35 to 55 in good health and CMV-seronegative. Each CDR3 is given with its conserved first and last residue. The order of the fields is J gene, V gene, D gene, CDR3 protein. A D gene is named only where the DNA matches it firmly.

TRBJ2-7 | TRBV11-2 | TRBD2 | CASSSRLAGGGYEQYF
. | TRBV2 | TRBD2 | CARQSGTSGPGTQYF
TRBJ1-5 | TRBV5-4 | . | CASSLVGSNQPQHF
TRBJ1-2 | TRBV28 | . | CASSLQGLYGYTF
TRBJ2-7 | TRBV27 | . | CASRGRAVHEQYF
TRBJ2-3 | TRBV5-8 | . | CASSLDYTQYF
TRBJ2-1 | TRBV7-3 | . | CASSLVSSASSLFF
TRBJ1-5 | TRBV11-2 | . | CASSLNSLSNQPQHF
TRBJ2-3 | TRBV10-3 | TRBD2 | CAISELTSGSIISSADTQYF
TRBJ1-5 | TRBV19 | TRBD1 | CASRRDREWNQPQHF
TRBJ2-3 | TRBV7-8 | . | CASSFQGQDTQYF
TRBJ2-5 | TRBV7-9 | TRBD1 | CASRQGAGAETQYF
TRBJ2-3 | TRBV7-3 | . | CASSLTGPRMSGRADTQYF
TRBJ2-2 | TRBV28 | TRBD2 | CASSLRGMTVPGLAGGVLTGELFF
TRBJ1-5 | TRBV25-1 | TRBD1 | CASSVRQGPRRDQPQHF
TRBJ2-7 | TRBV5-5 | . | CASSHETGYHEQYF
TRBJ2-3 | TRBV7-2 | TRBD2 | CASSLLAGGEGTQYF
TRBJ1-5 | TRBV7-8 | . | CAGSSLGRAGNQPQHF
TRBJ1-2 | TRBV28 | TRBD1 | CASSPPTDRGHGYTF
TRBJ2-3 | TRBV4-2 | . | CASSQAARGTGTDTQYF
TRBJ2-1 | TRBV5-5 | . | CASSHAPSSYNEQFF
TRBJ2-2 | TRBV28 | TRBD1 | CASSRRNTGATGELFF
TRBJ1-5 | TRBV30 | TRBD1 | CAWSVGQGRQPQHF
TRBJ2-3 | TRBV28 | TRBD1 | CASSYYQGAGADTQYF
TRBJ1-6 | TRBV2 | TRBD1 | CASRATGTGNSPLHF
TRBJ2-7 | TRBV7-9 | TRBD2 | CASSGKTSGVYEQYF
TRBJ2-3 | TRBV6-1 | . | CASNAALVIGTQYF
TRBJ2-1 | TRBV7-2 | . | CASSFRASQNEQFF
TRBJ2-4 | TRBV11-3 | TRBD2 | CASSFGRGGNIQYF
TRBJ2-1 | TRBV6-6 | . | CASRWAGSYNEQFF
TRBJ2-7 | TRBV10-3 | TRBD1 | CAISGPQITGGSSSYEQYF
TRBJ1-5 | TRBV30 | . | CAWSVRGTPNQPQHF
TRBJ1-5 | TRBV5-6 | TRBD1 | CASSFDRGQSNQPQHF
TRBJ2-7 | TRBV7-2 | . | CASSSKSQLGQYF
TRBJ2-3 | TRBV6-1 | TRBD2 | CASGLTSGTDTQYF
TRBJ1-2 | TRBV5-4 | . | CASSLAGNYGYTF
TRBJ2-7 | TRBV4-2 | TRBD2 | CASSQDGTAGGSYF
TRBJ1-5 | TRBV6-5 | TRBD1 | CASSSGTGGNQPQHF
TRBJ2-7 | TRBV9 | . | CASSLEGGSYEQYF
TRBJ2-4 | TRBV11-3 | . | CASSKGVSKNIQYF
TRBJ1-1 | TRBV18 | . | CASSPRQTTSTEAFF
TRBJ2-7 | TRBV7-9 | TRBD2 | CASSPPRSGRIYEQYF